This TCR beta chain came from a study of low-dose radiotherapy and immunotherapy resistance in tumors. Described time point: before trial treatment. The study gave donors nivolumab, ipilimumab, aspirin, low-dose cyclophosphamide and low-dose radiotherapy. The V gene lost 0 bases and the J gene lost 13 bases, with 15 bases spanning the gap. Germline CDR1 reads DFQATT; CDR2 reads SNEGSKA (reference sequence). The CDR3 is 12 residues long. TRAV- and TRBV-specific primers, spanning alpha and beta chains, primed first-strand cDNA. Using a constant-region primer together with a V-primer adapter, TCRs were subjected to approximately 20 PCR cycles of amplification. TCRdb used MiXCR to reprocess the reads, holding one entry per CDR3 protein. The table shows around 76,000 distinct CDR3 sequences, with approximately 31% occurring only once.

This receptor was taken from a female donor with ovarian cancer. This material consisted of PBMCs, taken before treatment. The V call is TRBV20-1, the J call TRBJ2-5; unclear D gene. In DNA, the CDR3 is TGCAGTGCTAGAGATCATGCGGCCGCAAGGTACTTC. Translated, it gives CSARDHAAARYF.